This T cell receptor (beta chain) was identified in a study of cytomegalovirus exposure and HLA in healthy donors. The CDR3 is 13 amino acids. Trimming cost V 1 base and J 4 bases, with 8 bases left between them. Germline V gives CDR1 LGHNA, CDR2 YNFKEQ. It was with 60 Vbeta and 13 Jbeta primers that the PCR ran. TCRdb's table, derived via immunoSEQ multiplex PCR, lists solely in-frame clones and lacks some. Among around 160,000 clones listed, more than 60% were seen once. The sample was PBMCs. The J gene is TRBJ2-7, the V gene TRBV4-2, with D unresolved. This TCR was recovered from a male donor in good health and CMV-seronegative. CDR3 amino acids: CASSQGGDYEQYF. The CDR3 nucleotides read TGTGCCAGCAGCCAAGGAGGTGATTACGAGCAGTACTTC.